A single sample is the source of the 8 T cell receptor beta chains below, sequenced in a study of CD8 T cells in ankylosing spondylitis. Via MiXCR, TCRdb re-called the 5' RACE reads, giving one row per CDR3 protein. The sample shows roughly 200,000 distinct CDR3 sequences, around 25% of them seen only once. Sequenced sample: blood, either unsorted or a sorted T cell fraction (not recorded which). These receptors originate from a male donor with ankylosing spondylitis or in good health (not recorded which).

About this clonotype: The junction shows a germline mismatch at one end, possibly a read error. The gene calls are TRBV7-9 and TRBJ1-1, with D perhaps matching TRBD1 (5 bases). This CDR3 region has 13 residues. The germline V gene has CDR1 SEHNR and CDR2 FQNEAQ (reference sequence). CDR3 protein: CASSLQGPAEAFF. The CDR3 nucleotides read TGTGCCAGCAGCTTACAGGGACCCGCTGAAGCCTTCTTT.

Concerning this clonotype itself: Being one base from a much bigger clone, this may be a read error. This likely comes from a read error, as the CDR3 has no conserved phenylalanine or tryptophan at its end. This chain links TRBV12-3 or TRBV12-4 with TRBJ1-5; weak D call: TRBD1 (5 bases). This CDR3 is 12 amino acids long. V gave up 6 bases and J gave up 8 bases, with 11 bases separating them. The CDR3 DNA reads TGTGCCAGCAGCCGAGGGACGGAGCCCCAGCATTCT. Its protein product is CASSRGTEPQHS.

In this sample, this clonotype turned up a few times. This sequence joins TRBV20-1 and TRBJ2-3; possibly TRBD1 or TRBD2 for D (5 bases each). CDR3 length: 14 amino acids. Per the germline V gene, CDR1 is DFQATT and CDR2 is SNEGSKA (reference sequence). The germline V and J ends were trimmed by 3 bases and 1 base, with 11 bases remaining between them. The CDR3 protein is CSARGQGGTDTQYF. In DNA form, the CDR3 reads TGCAGTGCTAGGGGGCAGGGAGGCACAGATACGCAGTATTTT.

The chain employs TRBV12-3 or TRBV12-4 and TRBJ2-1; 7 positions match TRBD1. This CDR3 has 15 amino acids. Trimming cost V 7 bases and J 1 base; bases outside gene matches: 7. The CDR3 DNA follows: TGTGCCAGCACCAAACACAGGGGATCCTACAATGAGCAGTTCTTC. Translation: CASTKHRGSYNEQFF.

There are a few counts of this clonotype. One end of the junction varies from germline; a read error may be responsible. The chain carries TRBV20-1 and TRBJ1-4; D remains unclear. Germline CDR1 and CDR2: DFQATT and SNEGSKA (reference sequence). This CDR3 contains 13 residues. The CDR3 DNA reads TGCAGTGCAAGAGGAAGGGAACGAGAAAAACTGTTTTTT. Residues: CSARGREREKLFF.

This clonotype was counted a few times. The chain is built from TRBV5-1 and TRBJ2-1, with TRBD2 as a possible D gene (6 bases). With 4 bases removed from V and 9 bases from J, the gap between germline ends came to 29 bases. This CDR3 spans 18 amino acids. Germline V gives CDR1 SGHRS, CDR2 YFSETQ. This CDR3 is CASSGPGGTSPPLREQFF. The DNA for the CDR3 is TGCGCCAGCAGCGGACCTGGTGGGACTTCGCCCCCTCTACGTGAGCAGTTCTTC.

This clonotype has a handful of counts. The CDR3 spells CASSQMNTEAFF. The CDR3 coding sequence is TGTGCCAGCAGCCAAATGAACACTGAAGCTTTCTTT. The V and J genes are TRBV3-1 and TRBJ1-1; D is ambiguous. Germline CDR1 LGHDT, CDR2 YNNKEL (reference sequence). The CDR3 is 12 residues long. V was shortened by 2 bases and J by 0 bases, with 1 base between the two germline ends.

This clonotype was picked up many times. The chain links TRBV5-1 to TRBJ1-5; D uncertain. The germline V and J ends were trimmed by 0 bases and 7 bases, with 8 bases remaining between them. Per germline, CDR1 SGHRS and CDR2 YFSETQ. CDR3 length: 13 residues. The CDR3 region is CASSLEGGQPQHF. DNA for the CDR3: TGCGCCAGCAGCTTGGAGGGAGGACAGCCCCAGCATTTT.